Listed here are 19 T cell receptor beta chains from one sample, sequenced in a study of neurological immune-mediated disorders. In TCRdb, the 5' RACE reads were re-called with MiXCR into one record per CDR3 protein. The table lists 66,000 or so distinct CDR3 sequences, 3% to 3.5% of them singletons, with about 4% in the top ten. The specimen sequenced was PBMCs. The receptors stem from a man in his forties or fifties with multiple sclerosis.

There are many counts of this clonotype. The J gene is TRBJ2-1, the V gene TRBV7-2; 7 nucleotides align to TRBD2. J gave up 0 bases and V 4 bases, and 12 bases lay outside the gene matches. The CDR3 has 18 residues. Germline V lookup: CDR1 SGHTA, CDR2 FQGNSA. DNA of the CDR3: TGTGCCAGCAGCTCGACCGGCGGGAGAGTCAGCTCCTACAATGAGCAGTTCTTC. Its translation: CASSSTGGRVSSYNEQFF.

The sample holds many counts of this clonotype. CDR3 coding DNA: TGTGCCATCAGGCCGGGCCAGTTCTACGAGCAGTACTTC. This translates into CAIRPGQFYEQYF. V gene TRBV10-3 combines with J gene TRBJ2-7; no firm D call. V was clipped by 6 bases and J by 3 bases, with 12 bases between them. In germline, CDR1 is ENHRY, CDR2 SYGVKD. The CDR3 spans 13 residues.

This clonotype was observed many times. This sequence joins TRBV12-3 or TRBV12-4 and TRBJ1-5; no reliable D call. There are 12 residues in the CDR3. V was trimmed by 3 bases and J by 1 base, leaving 1 base between them. CDR3 DNA sequence: TGTGCCAGCAGTTTCAGCAATCAGCCCCAGCATTTT. Translating gives CASSFSNQPQHF.

Concerning this clonotype itself: This may arise from a read error, as a much more abundant clone is one base away. This chain links TRBV12-3 or TRBV12-4 with TRBJ2-4; 7 nucleotides align to TRBD1. The CDR3 loop spans 14 amino acids. CDR3: CSSSLDRVKNIQYF. The CDR3 DNA follows: TGTTCCAGCAGTTTAGACAGGGTCAAAAACATTCAGTACTTC.

The gene calls are TRBV29-1 and TRBJ2-7, with 7 positions matching TRBD1. V lost 6 bases, J lost 9 bases, and 8 bases stayed unmatched. CDR3 size: 11 residues. Germline lookup yields CDR1 SQVTM and CDR2 ANQGSEA. The CDR3 reads CSVLTGAAQYF. CDR3 bases: TGCAGCGTCTTAACAGGGGCAGCGCAGTACTTC.

This clonotype was counted between two and nine times. This rearrangement joins TRBV29-1 to TRBJ2-2; D not resolved. This CDR3 region has 13 residues. V was trimmed by 6 bases and J by 0 bases, leaving 8 bases between them. Per the germline V gene, CDR1 is SQVTM and CDR2 is ANQGSEA. Here the CDR3 DNA reads TGCAGCGTCTTTACCGCGAACACCGGGGAGCTGTTTTTT. Translating it yields CSVFTANTGELFF.

This clonotype was observed many times. The gene calls are TRBV5-6 and TRBJ2-7; D gene uncertain. Germline assignment: CDR1 SGHDT and CDR2 YYEEEE. CDR3 length: 13 amino acids. V was pared by 2 bases and J by 2 bases, with 8 bases between. CDR3 region: CASSFEQPYEQYF. CDR3 sequence (DNA): TGTGCCAGCAGCTTCGAACAGCCCTACGAGCAGTACTTC. Based on the CDR3 plus reference TRBV5-6 and TRBJ2-7, the full variable domain is DAGVTQSPTHLIKTRGQQVTLRCSPKSGHDTVSWYQQALGQGPQFIFQYYEEEERQRGNFPDRFSGHQFPNYSSELNVNALLLGDSALYLCASSFEQPYEQYFGPGTRLTVT.

This clonotype was observed many times. The rearrangement uses TRBV5-6 and TRBJ2-7; D possibly corresponds to TRBD2 (6 bases). The CDR3 is 15 amino acids. V gave up 0 bases and J gave up 0 bases, with 10 bases separating them. In germline, CDR1 is SGHDT, CDR2 YYEEEE. As DNA, the CDR3 is TGTGCCAGCAGCTTGGGGGCGGGGACCTCCTACGAGCAGTACTTC. Translated, it gives CASSLGAGTSYEQYF.

This clonotype was detected many times. The V and J genes are TRBV20-1 and TRBJ1-4, with 11 bases fitting TRBD1. The V gene end was trimmed by 1 base and the J gene end by 6 bases; junction bases not matched to a gene: 10. Germline V gene lookup returns CDR1 DFQATT and CDR2 SNEGSKA (reference sequence). The CDR3 runs 17 residues. The DNA of the CDR3 is TGCAGTGCTAGAGGGGACAGGGGGGCCGAGGATGATGAAAAACTGTTTTTT. This encodes CSARGDRGAEDDEKLFF.

This clonotype was observed at least ten times. The rearrangement links TRBV5-1 to TRBJ2-2, with D perhaps TRBD1 (6 bases). The germline gives CDR1 SGHRS, CDR2 YFSETQ. The length of the CDR3 is 16 residues. Trimming took off 0 bases at V and 2 bases at J, with 11 bases between the two ends. CDR3: CASSLAGTPNTGELFF. The DNA of the CDR3 is TGCGCCAGCAGCTTGGCCGGGACACCAAACACCGGGGAGCTGTTTTTT.

This clonotype was seen ten or more times. J is TRBJ2-1 and V is TRBV20-1; 11 nucleotides line up with TRBD2. The junction had 7 bases not matched to a gene; V was cut back by 6 bases and J by 0 bases. The CDR3 totals 16 residues. Germline V gene sequence: CDR1 DFQATT, CDR2 SNEGSKA (reference sequence). The CDR3 here is CSATGTSGTSYNEQFF. For the CDR3, the DNA is TGCAGTGCAACCGGGACTAGCGGTACCTCCTACAATGAGCAGTTCTTC.

The CDR3 loop is CASSVLAGEGTETQYF. In DNA form, the CDR3 reads TGTGCCAGCAGCGTATTAGCGGGAGAGGGGACAGAGACCCAGTACTTC. The J gene is TRBJ2-5, the V gene TRBV9; 9 positions agree with TRBD2. CDR1 and CDR2 from the germline V gene are SGDLS and YYNGEE. Germline trimming cut 1 base from V and 4 bases from J; bases unmatched to any gene: 8. This CDR3 comprises 16 residues.

In its sample, this clonotype was seen many times. The chain is built from TRBV29-1 and TRBJ2-5; no reliable D call. This CDR3 comprises 13 residues. CDR1 is SQVTM, CDR2 ANQGSEA, per germline. Trimming left V 5 bases short and J 5 bases short, with 15 bases between. This chain's CDR3 is CSVCPALMETQYF. Here the CDR3 DNA reads TGCAGCGTTTGCCCGGCCCTCATGGAGACCCAGTACTTC.

This clonotype was counted many times. The chain joins TRBV5-6 to TRBJ2-1, with D unresolved. This CDR3 has 14 residues. Looked up from germline, CDR1 is SGHDT and CDR2 is YYEEEE. The V gene lost 4 bases and the J gene lost 0 bases, with 8 bases spanning the gap. CDR3 amino acids: CASSLGLSYNEQFF. In DNA, the CDR3 is TGTGCCAGCAGCCTGGGTCTCTCCTACAATGAGCAGTTCTTC.

This clonotype was detected many times. The V gene is TRBV5-5, the J gene TRBJ2-7; 8 bases are a match to TRBD1. Germline-derived CDR1 and CDR2 are SGHKS and YYEKEE (reference sequence). The CDR3 sequence is 13 residues long. After removal of 4 bases from V and 6 bases from J, the junction contained 6 bases not matched to a gene. As DNA, the CDR3 is TGTGCCAGCAGCCTGGGACAGGTACTCGAGCAGTACTTC. Protein sequence: CASSLGQVLEQYF.

This clonotype was observed many times. The chain couples TRBV12-3 or TRBV12-4 to TRBJ1-4; D is uncertain. CDR3 length: 13 residues. The V end lost 3 bases, the J end lost 8 bases, and 10 bases lay between the germline ends. As DNA, the CDR3 is TGTGCCAGCAGTTTTGGGTCGGGGGAAAAACTGTTTTTT. Amino acids: CASSFGSGEKLFF.

This clonotype has ten or more counts. CDR3 sequence (DNA): TGCAGTGCTAGAGACGGGACAGGGGGCGTTGAAGCTTTCTTT. This gives the protein CSARDGTGGVEAFF. This sequence joins TRBV20-1 and TRBJ1-1, with 12 bases fitting TRBD1. Germline CDR1 DFQATT, CDR2 SNEGSKA (reference sequence). V lost 0 bases and J lost 7; bases outside the gene matches: 3. The CDR3 runs to 14 residues.

This clonotype was counted at least ten times. V gene TRBV5-5 combines with J gene TRBJ2-7; TRBD1 agrees at 9 bases. After removal of 3 bases from V and 2 bases from J, the junction contained 3 bases not matched to a gene. The germline V gene encodes CDR1 SGHKS and CDR2 YYEKEE (reference sequence). This CDR3 contains 14 residues. This CDR3 reads CASSSGTGTYEQYF. The CDR3 DNA follows: TGTGCCAGCAGCTCCGGGACAGGGACCTACGAGCAGTACTTC.

The table lists this clonotype with many counts. The chain joins TRBV5-1 to TRBJ2-4, with 12 bases lining up with TRBD2. The CDR3 runs to 17 residues. Germline CDR1 reads SGHRS; CDR2 reads YFSETQ. V shed 4 bases and J 0 bases; nucleotides not matched to a gene: 5. The CDR3 nucleotides are TGCGCCAGCAGCACAGGGACTAGCGGGTTAGCCAAAAACATTCAGTACTTC. It encodes CASSTGTSGLAKNIQYF.